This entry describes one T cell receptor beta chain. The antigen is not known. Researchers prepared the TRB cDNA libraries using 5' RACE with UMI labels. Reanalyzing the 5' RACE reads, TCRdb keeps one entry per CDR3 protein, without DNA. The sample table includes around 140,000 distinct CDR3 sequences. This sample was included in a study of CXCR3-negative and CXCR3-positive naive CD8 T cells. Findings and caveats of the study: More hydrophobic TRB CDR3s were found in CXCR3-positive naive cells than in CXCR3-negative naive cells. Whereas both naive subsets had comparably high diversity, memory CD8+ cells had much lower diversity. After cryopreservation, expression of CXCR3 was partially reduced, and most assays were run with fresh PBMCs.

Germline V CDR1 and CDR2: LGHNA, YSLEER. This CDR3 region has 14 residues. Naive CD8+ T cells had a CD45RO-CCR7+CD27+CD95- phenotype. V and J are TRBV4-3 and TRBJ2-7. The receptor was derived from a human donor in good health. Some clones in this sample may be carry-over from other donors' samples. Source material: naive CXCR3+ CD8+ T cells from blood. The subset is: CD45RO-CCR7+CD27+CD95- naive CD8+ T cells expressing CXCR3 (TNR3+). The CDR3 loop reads CASSQEIMGYEQYF.